The 10 T cell receptor beta chains reported below all come from one sample, sequenced in a study of technical replicates of blood from a handful of donors. Generated by immunoSEQ multiplex PCR, the TCRdb table keeps only in-frame clones and is missing some. The data show about 68,000 clones, less than 98% seen once. The specimen sequenced was T cells isolated from PBMCs. These receptors originate from a human donor in good health.

The chain is built from TRBV28 and TRBJ1-5, with D unclear. Germline loops: CDR1 MDHEN, CDR2 SYDVKM. V was clipped by 5 bases and J by 11 bases, with 10 bases between them. This CDR3 has 11 residues. The CDR3, as DNA: TGTGCCAGCAGTGAGTCCTTGACCCAGCATTTT. Amino acids: CASSESLTQHF.

This chain connects TRBV7-2 to TRBJ2-1; TRBD2 matches at 9 bases. V lost 5 bases and J lost 6; bases outside the gene matches: 5. The CDR3 is 14 amino acids. Germline lookup yields CDR1 SGHTA and CDR2 FQGNSA. The CDR3 bases are TGTGCCAGCAGCCCGGGACTAGCTAGCAATGAGCAGTTCTTC. Protein: CASSPGLASNEQFF.

The rearrangement joins TRBV4-2 to TRBJ2-1; D gene ambiguous. Germline CDR1 LGHNA, CDR2 YNFKEQ. The CDR3 has 13 residues. V was clipped by 0 bases and J by 5 bases, with 5 bases between them. CDR3 loop: CASSQDSDNEQFF. CDR3 bases: TGTGCCAGCAGCCAAGACTCTGACAATGAGCAGTTCTTC.

The rearrangement links TRBV7-2 to TRBJ2-3; D unclear. The CDR3 sequence is 16 residues long. V lost 5 bases and J lost 0, with 15 bases in between. Germline V gene sequence: CDR1 SGHTA, CDR2 FQGNSA. The CDR3: CASSERSILSTDTQYF. CDR3 nucleotide sequence: TGTGCCAGCAGCGAACGGTCGATATTAAGCACAGATACGCAGTATTTT.

V usage is TRBV15 and J usage is TRBJ1-1; no reliable D call. Germline V gives CDR1 LNHNV, CDR2 YYDKDF (reference sequence). The V gene lost 8 bases and the J gene lost 8 bases, with 12 bases spanning the gap. This CDR3 is built from 11 residues. The CDR3 loop reads CATPRRIEAFF. DNA of the CDR3: TGTGCCACCCCGAGGAGGATAGAAGCTTTCTTT.

This chain links TRBV28 with TRBJ1-1, with D possibly TRBD1 on 6 matching bases. The germline V and J ends were trimmed by 6 bases and 4 bases, with 18 bases remaining between them. This CDR3 is 15 amino acids long. The germline CDR1 and CDR2 sequences are MDHEN and SYDVKM. The CDR3 DNA reads TGTGCCAGCAGGGGAGAGGGGGGGACTGGCACTGAAGCTTTCTTT. This encodes CASRGEGGTGTEAFF.

The J gene is TRBJ2-7, the V gene TRBV5-5; perhaps TRBD2 as D (6 bases). CDR3 size: 14 residues. Germline CDR1 SGHKS, CDR2 YYEKEE (reference sequence). V lost 6 bases to trimming and J lost 4 bases, with 17 bases between them. DNA of the CDR3: TGTGCCAGCAACAGACAGTGGGAGGAATACGAGCAGTACTTC. Translation gives CASNRQWEEYEQYF.

The chain is built from TRBV14 and TRBJ2-2; possible D gene TRBD1, 5 bases. Germline V gene sequence: CDR1 SGHDN, CDR2 FVKESK. Deletions cut 2 bases from V and 2 bases from J, with 15 bases between. The CDR3 has 17 amino acids. CDR3 bases: TGTGCCAGCAGCCAATACAGAACAGGAGCTAACACCGGGGAGCTGTTTTTT. This encodes CASSQYRTGANTGELFF.

The gene calls are TRBV7-8 and TRBJ1-3, with unresolved D. Trimming left V 2 bases short and J 0 bases short, with 11 bases between. Germline lookup yields CDR1 SGHVS and CDR2 FQNEAQ. The CDR3 contains 16 residues. This chain's CDR3 is CASSLIGGSSGNTIYF. CDR3 coding DNA: TGTGCCAGCAGCTTAATTGGCGGAAGCTCTGGAAACACCATATATTTT.

This rearrangement joins TRBV27 to TRBJ1-4; TRBD1 matches at 11 bases. The germline V gene has CDR1 MNHEY and CDR2 SMNVEV (reference sequence). The CDR3 is 16 residues long. V was pared by 3 bases and J by 8 bases, with 8 bases of the junction left unmatched. The CDR3 sequence: CASSFLGQGAREKLFF. The CDR3 nucleotides are TGTGCCAGCAGTTTTCTAGGACAGGGGGCTAGGGAAAAACTGTTTTTT. Using reference TRBV27 and TRBJ1-4 for the parts outside the CDR3, the full variable domain is EAQVTQNPRYLITVTGKKLTVTCSQNMNHEYMSWYRQDPGLGLRQIYYSMNVEVTDKGDVPEGYKVSRKEKRNFPLILESPSPNQTSLYFCASSFLGQGAREKLFFGSGTQLSVL.